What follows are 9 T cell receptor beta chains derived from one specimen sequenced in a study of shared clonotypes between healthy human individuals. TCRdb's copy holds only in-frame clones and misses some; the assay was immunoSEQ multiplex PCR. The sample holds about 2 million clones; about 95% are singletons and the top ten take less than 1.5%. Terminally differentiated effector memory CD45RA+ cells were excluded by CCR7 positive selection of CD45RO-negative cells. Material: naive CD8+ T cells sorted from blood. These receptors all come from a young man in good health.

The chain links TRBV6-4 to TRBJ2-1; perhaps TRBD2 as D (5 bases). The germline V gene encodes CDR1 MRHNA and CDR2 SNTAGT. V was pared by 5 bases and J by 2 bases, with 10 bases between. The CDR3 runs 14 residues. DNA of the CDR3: TGTGCCAGCAGTTACACCGGGACCTACAATGAGCAGTTCTTC. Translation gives CASSYTGTYNEQFF.

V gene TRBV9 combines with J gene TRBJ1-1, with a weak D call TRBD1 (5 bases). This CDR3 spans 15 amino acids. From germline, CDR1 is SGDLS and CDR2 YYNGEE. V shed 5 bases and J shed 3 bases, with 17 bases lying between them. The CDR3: CASSVSPGTYTEAFF. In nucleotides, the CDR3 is TGTGCCAGCAGTGTCTCCCCAGGGACTTACACTGAAGCTTTCTTT.

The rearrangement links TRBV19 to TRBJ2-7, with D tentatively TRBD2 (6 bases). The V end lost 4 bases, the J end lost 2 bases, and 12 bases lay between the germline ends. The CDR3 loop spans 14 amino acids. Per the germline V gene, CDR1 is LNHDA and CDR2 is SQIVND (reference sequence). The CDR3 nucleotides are TGTGCCAGTAGTAAAGCGGGCTTTCCCTACGAGCAGTACTTC. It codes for CASSKAGFPYEQYF.

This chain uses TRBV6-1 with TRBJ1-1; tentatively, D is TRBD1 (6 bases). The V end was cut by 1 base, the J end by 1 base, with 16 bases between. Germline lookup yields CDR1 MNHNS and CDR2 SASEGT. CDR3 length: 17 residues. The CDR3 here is CASSEGLEGEANTEAFF. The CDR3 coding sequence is TGTGCCAGCAGTGAAGGGTTAGAGGGGGAAGCGAACACTGAAGCTTTCTTT.

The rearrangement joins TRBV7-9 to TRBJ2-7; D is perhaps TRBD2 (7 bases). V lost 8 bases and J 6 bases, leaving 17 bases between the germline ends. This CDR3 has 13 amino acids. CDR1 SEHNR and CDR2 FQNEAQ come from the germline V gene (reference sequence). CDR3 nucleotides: TGTGCCAGCGGGGGGGGCGCGAGGGCCGAGCAGTACTTC. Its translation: CASGGGARAEQYF.

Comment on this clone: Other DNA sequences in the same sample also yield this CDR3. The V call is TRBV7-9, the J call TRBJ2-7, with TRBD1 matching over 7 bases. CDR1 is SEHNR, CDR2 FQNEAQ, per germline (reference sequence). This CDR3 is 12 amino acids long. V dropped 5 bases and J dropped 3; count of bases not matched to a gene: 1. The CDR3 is CASSGTVYEQYF. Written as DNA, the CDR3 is TGTGCCAGCAGCGGGACAGTCTACGAGCAGTACTTC. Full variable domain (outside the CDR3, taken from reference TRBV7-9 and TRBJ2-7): DTGVSQNPRHKITKRGQNVTFRCDPISEHNRLYWYRQTLGQGPEFLTYFQNEAQLEKSRLLSDRFSAERPKGSFSTLEIQRTEQGDSAMYLCASSGTVYEQYFGPGTRLTVT.

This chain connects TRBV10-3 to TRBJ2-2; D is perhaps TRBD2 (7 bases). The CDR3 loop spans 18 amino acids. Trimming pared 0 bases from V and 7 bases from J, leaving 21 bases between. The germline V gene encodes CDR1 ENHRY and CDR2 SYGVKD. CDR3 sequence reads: CAISESRLDAGAGGELFF. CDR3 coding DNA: TGTGCCATCAGTGAGTCAAGACTCGACGCGGGGGCGGGCGGGGAGCTGTTTTTT.

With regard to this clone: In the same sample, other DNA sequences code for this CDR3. The CDR3 sequence is CASSSEGTEAFF. CDR3 coding DNA: TGTGCCAGCAGCTCCGAGGGGACTGAAGCTTTCTTT. The chain combines TRBV13 with TRBJ1-1; tentative D call: TRBD1 (5 bases). Trimming pared 4 bases from V and 5 bases from J, leaving 8 bases between. The CDR3 consists of 12 residues. Germline V gene sequence: CDR1 PRHDT, CDR2 FYEKMQ (reference sequence).

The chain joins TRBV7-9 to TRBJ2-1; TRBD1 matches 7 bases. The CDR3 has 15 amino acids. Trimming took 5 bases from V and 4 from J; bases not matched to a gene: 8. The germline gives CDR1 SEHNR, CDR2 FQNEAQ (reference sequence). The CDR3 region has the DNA TGTGCCAGCAGCCCGCGACAGGGTGGGTACAATGAGCAGTTCTTC. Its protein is CASSPRQGGYNEQFF. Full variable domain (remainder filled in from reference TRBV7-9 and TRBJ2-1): DTGVSQNPRHKITKRGQNVTFRCDPISEHNRLYWYRQTLGQGPEFLTYFQNEAQLEKSRLLSDRFSAERPKGSFSTLEIQRTEQGDSAMYLCASSPRQGGYNEQFFGPGTRLTVL.